This T cell receptor beta chain originates from a study of blood T cell repertoires in COVID-19. Overall study context: Nucleic acid was either cDNA or gDNA, and it came from T cells, B-cell-depleted T cells, or PBMCs.

The table came from immunoSEQ multiplex PCR; TCRdb's copy has only in-frame clones and leaves some out. The sample consists of fewer than 400,000 clones, 75% to 90% of them appearing once. The ends were cut back, 5 bases at V and 3 bases at J, with 19 bases in the middle. The germline V gene encodes CDR1 SGHTA and CDR2 FQGNSA. CDR3 length: 16 residues. The sequenced sample consisted of peripheral blood. The chain is built from TRBV7-2 and TRBJ1-1; D is perhaps TRBD1 (5 bases). The TCR comes from a woman between 18 and 29 years old with acute or convalescent COVID-19. CDR3 amino acids: CASSRGTATRYTEAFF. CDR3 in DNA: TGTGCCAGCAGCCGGGGGACGGCGACAAGGTACACTGAAGCTTTCTTT.